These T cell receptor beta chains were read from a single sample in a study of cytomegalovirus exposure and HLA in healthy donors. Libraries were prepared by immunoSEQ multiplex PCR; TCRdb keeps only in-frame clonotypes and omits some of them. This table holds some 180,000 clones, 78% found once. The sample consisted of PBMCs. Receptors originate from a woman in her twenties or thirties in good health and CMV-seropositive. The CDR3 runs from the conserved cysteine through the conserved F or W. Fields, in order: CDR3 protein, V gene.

CASSTSGARTDTQYF | TRBV7-8
CASSFSTGQETQYF | TRBV7-7
CASSVDFREKLFF | TRBV9
CASSKRLAGTDTQYF | TRBV4-2
CSVDTGYNEQFF | TRBV29-1
CASSRFPGTSGGDSGELFF | TRBV7-6
CASSLLSQRIENGYTF | TRBV5-6
CASSVLRNIQYF | TRBV6-4
CASSSTGDYGYTF | TRBV6-5
CASSPRTGISYEQYF | TRBV18
CASSVVGGDTDTQYF | TRBV9
CAWSDTGGRAFF | TRBV30
CASRRGISYEQYF | TRBV28
CASSPPPGGQEQYF | TRBV27
CASSLGQGDEQYF | TRBV19
CASSHEPAGLAGGTGELFF | TRBV4-1
CASSIAGARAGELFF | TRBV5-4
CASSPGRGQGFEQYF | TRBV9
CASSIRVAGGVETQYF | TRBV5-1
CASSFGDTEAFF | TRBV7-2
CASSLGQGSSYEQYF | TRBV7-6
CASSLGRDSTYEQYF | TRBV11-3
CAINVGGTGELFF | TRBV10-3
CASSVERLAGQEAQYF | TRBV9
CASSGPGRGYEQYF | TRBV11-2
CASKYSGNSDTQYF | TRBV4-1
CASSPLAGGPQSEQFF | TRBV18
CSVRASGSGEQFF | TRBV29-1
CASSPRAYDRQGTDTQYF | TRBV4-1
CANQRGNTGELFF | TRBV5-4
CASSPRTRGETQYF | TRBV27
CASSLAVGANTEAFF | TRBV5-4
CATTTSGRTDTQYF | TRBV6-5
CASSQGPGLANEQFF | TRBV4-1
CASSTGADTQYF | TRBV7-9
CASSFLQGANQPQHF | TRBV28
CASKASWLLGELFF | TRBV6-1
CAWRPPPFGGRTGELFF | TRBV30
CASSPQGQGKETQYF | TRBV5-4
CASSLEPSLLAGGNNEQFF | TRBV11-2
CASSFATSGTNEQFF | TRBV7-9
CATGGGGNNEQFF | TRBV28
CASSTQGLGRDGYTF | TRBV5-4
CASRSGQDNSPLHF | TRBV27
CASLSSGGLRDTQYF | TRBV10-3
CASSSGTGLAPLHF | TRBV28
CASSPLGVNYGYTF | TRBV4-3
CASRLRSGGGGNEQFF | TRBV5-1
CASSFGDRNTGELFF | TRBV6-5
CASSSSSTGTDTQYF | TRBV5-1
CASSRDPTLGNTGELFF | TRBV5-6